The present entry profiles one TCR beta chain with its context. Its antigen is still unknown. The data derive from a study of blood T cells in healthy people across ages. Points from the study as a whole: The study found more naive CD4+ cells and higher diversity in long-lived than aged donors. PBMCs went unsorted, and a conclusive naive versus antigen-experienced comparison was therefore prevented. Donor CMV status, an unknown factor, possibly confounded changes in expanded clonotypes.

V shed 5 bases and J shed 2 bases, with 11 bases lying between them. The CDR3 is 13 amino acids. CDR1 and CDR2 (germline): DFQATT, SNEGSKA (reference sequence). A J-beta primer mix and a sample-barcoded 5' primer were used in a second PCR of roughly 6 to 12 cycles. A template-switch adaptor that had 12 random nucleotides put a tag on each cDNA molecule. TCRdb re-analysed the 5' RACE reads in MiXCR, keeping a single row per CDR3 protein. The sample lists about 780,000 distinct CDR3 sequences, 60% to 80% seen once, with about 27% in the top ten. Sequencing was performed on blood. The TCR was taken from a man aged 25-45 years in good health. The chain carries TRBV20-1 and TRBJ2-3, with D possibly matching TRBD2 (6 bases). CDR3 loop: CSAQGTSTDTQYF. CDR3 nucleotides: TGCAGTGCTCAAGGGACTTCCACAGATACGCAGTATTTT.